The 20 T cell receptor beta chains in this list originate from one sample, sequenced in a study of T cells after yellow fever vaccination. TCRdb analysed the 5' RACE reads with MiXCR anew, one entry per CDR3 protein. Of nearly 550,000 distinct CDR3 sequences in the sample, 15% to 20% are singletons; the top ten hold 13% to 15%. Sequences were derived from PBMCs, sampled 15 days after the yellow fever booster vaccination. Receptor source: a man aged 25-40 years who received the YFV17D yellow fever vaccine.

This sequence joins TRBV5-1 and TRBJ2-1; TRBD2 agrees at 8 bases. With 4 bases clipped from V and 10 bases from J, the junction kept 16 bases outside the gene matches. CDR1 is SGHRS, CDR2 YFSETQ, per germline. This CDR3 region has 16 residues. The CDR3 is CASSPRMVRGVQEQFF. CDR3 DNA: TGCGCCAGCAGCCCGCGGATGGTGCGGGGGGTCCAGGAGCAGTTCTTC. Using reference TRBV5-1 and TRBJ2-1 for the parts outside the CDR3, the full variable domain is KAGVTQTPRYLIKTRGQQVTLSCSPISGHRSVSWYQQTPGQGLQFLFEYFSETQRNKGNFPGRFSGRQFSNSRSEMNVSTLELGDSALYLCASSPRMVRGVQEQFFGPGTRLTVL.

The rearrangement joins TRBV1 to TRBJ2-5; TRBD2, the D gene given by the table, was not confirmed from the DNA. TRBV1 is designated a pseudogene. CDR3 length equals 15 residues. In DNA, the CDR3 is TGCACCAGCAGCCGTGGACTAGCAGGACAAGAGACCCAGTACTTC. Protein: CTSSRGLAGQETQYF.

V is TRBV28 and J is TRBJ2-5, with a tentative D call TRBD1 (6 bases). V was cut by 3 bases and J by 2 bases, with 16 bases left in between. The germline CDR1 and CDR2 sequences are MDHEN and SYDVKM. This CDR3 region has 16 residues. The chain's CDR3 is CASSFVVWGRQETQYF. CDR3 DNA sequence: TGTGCCAGCAGTTTCGTAGTGTGGGGGCGTCAAGAGACCCAGTACTTC.

The rearrangement uses TRBV27 and TRBJ2-2; possibly TRBD2 for D (6 bases). With 5 bases removed from V and 3 bases from J, the gap between germline ends came to 13 bases. The CDR3 covers 15 residues. In germline, CDR1 is MNHEY, CDR2 SMNVEV (reference sequence). CDR3 nucleotides: TGTGCCAGCAGTCCGCCGGGACTTTACACCGGGGAGCTGTTTTTT. Its protein product is CASSPPGLYTGELFF.

The chain joins TRBV7-2 to TRBJ1-2; D gene unclear. The CDR3 length is 13 residues. Germline CDR1 SGHTA, CDR2 FQGNSA. V was trimmed by 3 bases and J by 3 bases, leaving 8 bases between them. DNA of the CDR3: TGTGCCAGCAGCTTCCCGGTAGACTATGGCTACACCTTC. Translating gives CASSFPVDYGYTF.

This clonotype showed up just a few times. This chain uses TRBV29-1 with TRBJ2-1, with 13 bases fitting TRBD2. Germline loops: CDR1 SQVTM, CDR2 ANQGSEA. The CDR3 loop spans 14 amino acids. With V trimmed by 7 bases and J by 6 bases, 6 bases remained unmatched. CDR3 region: CSAWGLAGPNEQFF. CDR3 nucleotide sequence: TGCAGCGCTTGGGGACTAGCGGGACCCAATGAGCAGTTCTTC.

This clonotype was observed a handful of times. The V call is TRBV18, the J call TRBJ2-1; D not certain. The CDR3 is 15 residues long. With 4 bases removed from V and 4 bases from J, the gap between germline ends came to 14 bases. Looked up from germline, CDR1 is KGHSH and CDR2 is LQKENI. The CDR3: CASSQSGSAYNEQFF. CDR3 bases: TGTGCCAGCTCACAGTCAGGAAGTGCTTACAATGAGCAGTTCTTC.

This clonotype was seen only a few times. This rearrangement joins TRBV19 to TRBJ2-6, with D perhaps matching TRBD1 (5 bases). CDR1 LNHDA and CDR2 SQIVND come from the germline V gene (reference sequence). Deletions cut 3 bases from V and 6 bases from J, with 12 bases between. The CDR3 loop spans 15 amino acids. The CDR3 nucleotides are TGTGCCAGTAGTATCGCACAGGTCGCGGCCAACGTCCTGACTTTC. Translated, it gives CASSIAQVAANVLTF.

This clonotype showed up just a few times. This chain links TRBV5-1 with TRBJ2-1, with D tentatively TRBD2 (6 bases). V dropped 3 bases and J dropped 2 bases, with 9 bases sitting between them. The CDR3 totals 14 residues. The germline gives CDR1 SGHRS, CDR2 YFSETQ. CDR3 nucleotide sequence: TGCGCCAGCAGCTACGGGAGTCCCTACAATGAGCAGTTCTTC. It encodes CASSYGSPYNEQFF. The full variable domain, with the rest looked up from reference TRBV5-1 and TRBJ2-1, is KAGVTQTPRYLIKTRGQQVTLSCSPISGHRSVSWYQQTPGQGLQFLFEYFSETQRNKGNFPGRFSGRQFSNSRSEMNVSTLELGDSALYLCASSYGSPYNEQFFGPGTRLTVL.

This clonotype has only a few counts. The rearrangement joins TRBV6-5 to TRBJ2-2; TRBD2 aligns across 9 bases. V lost 2 bases and J lost 2; bases outside the gene matches: 6. The CDR3 spans 17 residues. Germline V gives CDR1 MNHEY, CDR2 SVGAGI. CDR3 DNA sequence: TGTGCCAGCAGTTACCGGATGACTAGCGGCAACACCGGGGAGCTGTTTTTT. Translation gives CASSYRMTSGNTGELFF.

This clonotype was observed many times. The chain links TRBV5-8 to TRBJ2-5; D might be TRBD1 (5 bases). Germline V gene sequence: CDR1 SGHTS, CDR2 YDEGEE. The germline V and J ends were trimmed by 0 bases and 3 bases, with 12 bases remaining between them. The CDR3 is 15 amino acids. Here the CDR3 reads CASSLDRFFKETQYF. The CDR3 region has the DNA TGTGCCAGCAGCTTGGACAGGTTCTTTAAAGAGACCCAGTACTTC.

The CDR3 is CASSVGAVFF. CDR3 DNA: TGTGCCAGCAGTGTCGGAGCGGTGTTCTTC. This chain links TRBV2 with TRBJ2-1; possible D gene TRBD2, 5 bases. CDR1 and CDR2 from the germline V gene are SNHLY and FYNNEI. The V end lost 4 bases, the J end lost 15 bases, and 10 bases lay between the germline ends. This CDR3 has 10 amino acids.

Only a few counts were recorded for this clonotype. This chain connects TRBV20-1 to TRBJ2-3, with 10 bases that match TRBD2. CDR1 and CDR2 from the germline V gene are DFQATT and SNEGSKA (reference sequence). V shed 2 bases, J shed 4 bases, and the junction held 6 bases outside the gene matches. The CDR3 contains 15 residues. This CDR3 reads CSARSLAGKSDTQYF. The CDR3 nucleotides read TGCAGTGCTAGATCACTAGCGGGAAAATCAGATACGCAGTATTTT.

V and J are TRBV29-1 and TRBJ2-7, with unresolved D. The CDR3 loop spans 12 amino acids. Germline values: CDR1 SQVTM, CDR2 ANQGSEA. V lost 3 bases and J lost 4, with 10 bases in between. CDR3 sequence (DNA): TGCAGCGTTGACAGACCAAATTACGAGCAGTACTTC. Protein: CSVDRPNYEQYF.

The chain couples TRBV11-2 to TRBJ2-7, with D uncertain. The ends were cut back, 6 bases at V and 3 bases at J, with 15 bases in the middle. The CDR3 is 14 amino acids. Germline CDR1 SGHAT, CDR2 FQNNGV. The CDR3 loop reads CASRALQIGYEQYF. CDR3 DNA: TGTGCCAGCAGGGCCCTACAGATAGGCTACGAGCAGTACTTC.

The table lists this clonotype with a few counts. The rearrangement uses TRBV3-1 and TRBJ2-7; 9 bases agree with TRBD2. This CDR3 has 15 amino acids. The V gene end was trimmed by 4 bases and the J gene end by 4 bases; junction bases not matched to a gene: 8. Germline CDR1 reads LGHDT; CDR2 reads YNNKEL (reference sequence). CDR3 nucleotide sequence: TGTGCCAGCAGCCTAGCTAGCGGGAAAATTTACGAGCAGTACTTC. This codes for CASSLASGKIYEQYF.

This clonotype was observed a handful of times. J is TRBJ2-7 and V is TRBV20-1; D may be TRBD1 or TRBD2 (5 bases each). The V end lost 1 base, the J end lost 2 bases, and 9 bases lay between the germline ends. In germline, CDR1 is DFQATT, CDR2 SNEGSKA (reference sequence). There are 13 residues in the CDR3. The CDR3 spells CSARARDPYEQYF. The CDR3 DNA is TGCAGTGCTAGAGCCCGGGACCCCTACGAGCAGTACTTC.

V is TRBV7-2 and J is TRBJ1-2, with a tentative D call TRBD1 (5 bases). V lost 1 base and J lost 3, with 15 bases in between. The CDR3 covers 16 residues. Germline V gene sequence: CDR1 SGHTA, CDR2 FQGNSA. The CDR3 DNA reads as TGTGCCAGCAGCTTAGTAAATGCCGGCAGGGACTATGGCTACACCTTC. It yields the protein CASSLVNAGRDYGYTF.

The chain combines TRBV18 with TRBJ1-4; 7 nucleotides agree with TRBD1. CDR3 length: 14 amino acids. Germline CDR1 reads KGHSH; CDR2 reads LQKENI. V was clipped by 8 bases and J by 6 bases; unmatched bases: 9. This CDR3 is CASTKTGRHEKLFF. CDR3 in DNA: TGTGCCAGCACAAAGACAGGGCGACATGAAAAACTGTTTTTT.

This clonotype was observed a few times. The chain employs TRBV7-2 and TRBJ2-5, with 9 positions matching TRBD1. Unmatched junction bases numbered 11, after V lost 4 bases and J lost 5 bases. This CDR3 has 16 residues. Germline V gene lookup returns CDR1 SGHTA and CDR2 FQGNSA. CDR3 bases: TGTGCCAGCAGCTCGTCCGGGACAGGGTGGGGGGAGACCCAGTACTTC. It encodes CASSSSGTGWGETQYF.